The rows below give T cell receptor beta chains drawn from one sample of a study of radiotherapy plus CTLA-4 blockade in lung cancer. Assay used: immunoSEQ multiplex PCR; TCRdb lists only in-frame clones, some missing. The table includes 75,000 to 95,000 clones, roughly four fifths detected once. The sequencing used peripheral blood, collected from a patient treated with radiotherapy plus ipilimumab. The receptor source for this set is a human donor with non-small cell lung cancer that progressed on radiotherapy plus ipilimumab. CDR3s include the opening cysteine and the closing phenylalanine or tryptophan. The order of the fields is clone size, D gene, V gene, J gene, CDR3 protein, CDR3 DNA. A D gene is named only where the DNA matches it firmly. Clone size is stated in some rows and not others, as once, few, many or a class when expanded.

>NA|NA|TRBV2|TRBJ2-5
CASSEGETQYF
TGTGCCAGCAGTGAGGGAGAGACCCAGTACTTC
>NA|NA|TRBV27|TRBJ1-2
CASRGLQGFDGYTF
TGTGCCAGCAGAGGACTACAGGGCTTCGATGGCTACACCTTC
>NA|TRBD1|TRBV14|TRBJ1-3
CASSQQGAGNTIYF
TGTGCCAGCAGCCAACAGGGGGCCGGAAACACCATATATTTT
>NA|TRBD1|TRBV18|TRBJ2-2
CASSPPRTGINTGELFF
TGTGCCAGCTCACCCCCCAGGACAGGGATCAACACCGGGGAGCTGTTTTTT
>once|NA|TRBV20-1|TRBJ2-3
CSARVIDTQYF
TGCAGTGCTAGAGTTATAGATACGCAGTATTTT
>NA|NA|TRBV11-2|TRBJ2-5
CASSRMRGETQYF
TGTGCCAGCAGCCGGATGCGGGGAGAGACCCAGTACTTC
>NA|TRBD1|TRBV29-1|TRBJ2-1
CSAGTGAYNEQFF
TGCAGCGCCGGGACAGGCGCCTACAATGAGCAGTTCTTC
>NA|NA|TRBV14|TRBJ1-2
CASSGNPRGGGYGYTF
TGTGCCAGCAGCGGGAACCCTAGGGGGGGCGGGTATGGCTACACCTTC
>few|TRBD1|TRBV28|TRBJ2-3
CASREDREIYTDTQYF
TGTGCCAGCAGAGAGGACAGGGAGATCTACACAGATACGCAGTATTTT
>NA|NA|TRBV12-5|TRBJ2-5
CASLHQETQYF
TGTGCTAGTTTGCACCAAGAGACCCAGTACTTC
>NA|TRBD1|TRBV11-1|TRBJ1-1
CASSLAPTGGEAAFF
TGTGCCAGCAGCTTAGCACCGACAGGGGGCGAAGCAGCTTTCTTT
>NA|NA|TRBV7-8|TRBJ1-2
CASSGFVRSTNYGYTF
TGTGCCAGCAGCGGCTTTGTGAGGTCTACTAACTATGGCTACACCTTC
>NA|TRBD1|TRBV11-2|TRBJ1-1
CASSSGQGSTEAFF
TGTGCCAGCAGCTCAGGACAGGGGTCGACTGAAGCTTTCTTT
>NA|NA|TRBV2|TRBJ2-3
CASSGVESEGDTQYF
TGTGCCAGCAGTGGAGTGGAGTCAGAAGGAGATACGCAGTATTTT
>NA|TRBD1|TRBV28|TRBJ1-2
CAGQGQYYGYTF
TGTGCCGGGCAGGGACAGTACTATGGCTACACCTTC
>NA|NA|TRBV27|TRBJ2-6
CASKTVGANVLTF
TGTGCCAGCAAAACAGTCGGGGCCAACGTCCTGACTTTC
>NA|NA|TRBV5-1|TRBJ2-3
CASSLGGGVGTDTQYF
TGCGCCAGCAGCTTGGGGGGCGGCGTGGGCACAGATACGCAGTATTTT
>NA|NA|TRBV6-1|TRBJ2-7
CASSERLAAGVEQYF
TGTGCCAGCAGTGAAAGGCTAGCGGCAGGGGTCGAGCAGTACTTC
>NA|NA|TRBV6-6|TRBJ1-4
CASSYAGGEKLFF
TGTGCCAGCAGTTACGCCGGTGGAGAAAAACTGTTTTTT
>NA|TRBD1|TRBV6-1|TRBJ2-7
CASRPGQGVPYEQYF
TGCGCCAGCAGGCCGGGACAGGGGGTCCCCTACGAGCAGTACTTC
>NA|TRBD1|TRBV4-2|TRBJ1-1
CASSQPGQGFLAFF
TGTGCCAGCAGCCAACCGGGACAGGGTTTCCTCGCTTTCTTT
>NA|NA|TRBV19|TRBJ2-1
CASSLGAFKPGSYNEQFF
TGTGCCAGTAGTCTGGGGGCGTTCAAGCCGGGCTCCTACAATGAGCAGTTCTTC
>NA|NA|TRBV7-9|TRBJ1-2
CASSLAAGLNYGYTF
TGTGCCAGCAGCTTAGCGGCAGGGTTGAACTATGGCTACACCTTC
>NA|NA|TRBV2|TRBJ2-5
CASRADQETQYF
TGTGCCAGCAGGGCAGACCAAGAGACCCAGTACTTC
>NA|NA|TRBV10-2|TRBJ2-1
CASSESVSGVSSYNEQFF
TGCGCCAGCAGTGAGTCGGTTAGCGGCGTAAGCTCCTACAATGAGCAGTTCTTC
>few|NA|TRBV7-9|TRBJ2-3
CATQGGFGDTQYF
TGTGCCACTCAAGGGGGGTTCGGGGATACGCAGTATTTT
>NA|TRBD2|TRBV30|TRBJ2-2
CAWNLAEETGELFF
TGTGCCTGGAATCTAGCGGAGGAGACCGGGGAGCTGTTTTTT
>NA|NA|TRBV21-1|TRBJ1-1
CASSWRGWVGPEAFF
TGTGCCAGCAGCTGGCGAGGATGGGTGGGCCCTGAAGCTTTCTTT
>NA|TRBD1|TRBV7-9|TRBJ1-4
CASSFGTVPNEKLFF
TGTGCCAGCAGCTTTGGGACAGTACCTAATGAAAAACTGTTTTTT
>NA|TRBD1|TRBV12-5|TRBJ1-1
CASGLSHSQGTGGYGTEAFF
TGTGCTAGTGGTCTCAGCCACTCCCAGGGGACAGGGGGCTATGGGACTGAAGCTTTCTTT
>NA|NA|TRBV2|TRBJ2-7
CASSESQPILLSYEQYF
TGTGCCAGCAGTGAATCGCAGCCAATACTACTTTCCTACGAGCAGTACTTC
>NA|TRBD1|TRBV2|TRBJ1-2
CASSNTGTGDLYGYTF
TGTGCCAGCAGCAACACTGGGACAGGGGATCTCTATGGCTACACCTTC
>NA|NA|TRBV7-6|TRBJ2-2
CASSPSQTRNGELFF
TGTGCCAGCAGCCCCAGCCAGACTAGGAACGGGGAGCTGTTTTTT
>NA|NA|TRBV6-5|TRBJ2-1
CASSTGTSYNEQFF
TGTGCCAGCAGTACTGGGACTTCCTACAATGAGCAGTTCTTC
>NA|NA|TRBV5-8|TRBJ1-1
CASSGRWGEVNTEAFF
TGTGCCAGCAGCGGTCGGTGGGGGGAAGTGAACACTGAAGCTTTCTTT
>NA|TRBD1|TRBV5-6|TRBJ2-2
CASSLDWTGGNTGELFF
TGTGCCAGCAGCTTGGATTGGACAGGGGGGAACACCGGGGAGCTGTTTTTT
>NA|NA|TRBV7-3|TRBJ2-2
CASSLTGLTNTGELFF
TGTGCCAGCAGCTTAACGGGGCTCACGAACACCGGGGAGCTGTTTTTT
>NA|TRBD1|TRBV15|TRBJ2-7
CATSRDRGVEQYF
TGTGCCACCAGCAGGGACAGGGGGGTCGAGCAGTACTTC
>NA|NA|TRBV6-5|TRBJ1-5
CASSYRGDNQPQHF
TGTGCCAGCAGTTACCGCGGGGACAATCAGCCCCAGCATTTT
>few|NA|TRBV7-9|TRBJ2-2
CASSLAGLEGRTGELFF
TGTGCCAGCAGCTTAGCGGGCTTGGAGGGCCGCACCGGGGAGCTGTTTTTT
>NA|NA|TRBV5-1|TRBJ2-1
CASSWDPYNEQFF
TGCGCCAGCAGTTGGGACCCCTACAATGAGCAGTTCTTC
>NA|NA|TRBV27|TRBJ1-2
CASSLTATIYGYTF
TGTGCCAGCAGTTTAACGGCAACTATCTATGGCTACACCTTC
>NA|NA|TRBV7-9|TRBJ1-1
CASSLREGWANTEAFF
TGTGCCAGCAGCCTAAGAGAGGGTTGGGCGAACACTGAAGCTTTCTTT
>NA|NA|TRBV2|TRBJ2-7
CASTSAQGNYEQYF
TGTGCCAGCACCTCCGCACAGGGTAATTACGAGCAGTACTTC
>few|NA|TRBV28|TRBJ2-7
CAGQQGTEQYF
TGTGCCGGACAACAGGGAACCGAGCAGTACTTC
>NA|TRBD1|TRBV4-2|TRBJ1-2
CASSRQGGDYGYTF
TGTGCCAGCAGCCGACAGGGGGGGGACTATGGCTACACCTTC
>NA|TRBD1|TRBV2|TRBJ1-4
CATPVGQGREKLFF
TGTGCCACTCCCGTGGGACAGGGTCGTGAAAAACTGTTTTTT
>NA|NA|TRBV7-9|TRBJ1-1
CASSAQGLNTEAFF
TGTGCCAGCAGCGCGCAGGGGTTGAACACTGAAGCTTTCTTT
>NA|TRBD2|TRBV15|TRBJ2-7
CATSSGGRPTRTSGSFYEQYF
TGTGCCACCAGCAGTGGTGGACGGCCAACAAGGACTAGCGGATCGTTCTACGAGCAGTACTTC
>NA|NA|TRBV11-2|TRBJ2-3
CASGQGGAGVPDTQYF
TGTGCCAGCGGCCAGGGGGGAGCGGGAGTCCCAGATACGCAGTATTTT
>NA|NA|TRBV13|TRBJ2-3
CASSFPFPQRDTQYF
TGTGCCAGCAGCTTCCCTTTCCCCCAGCGGGATACGCAGTATTTT
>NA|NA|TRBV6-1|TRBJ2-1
CASSPLGTALNEQFF
TGTGCCAGCAGCCCTCTAGGGACCGCGTTGAATGAGCAGTTCTTC
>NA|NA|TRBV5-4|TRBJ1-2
CASSLSGNPPLGYTF
TGTGCCAGCAGCCTGTCAGGGAACCCTCCCCTTGGCTACACCTTC
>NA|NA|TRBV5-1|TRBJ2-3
CASSSDGANTQYF
TGCGCCAGCAGCTCAGACGGGGCAAATACGCAGTATTTT
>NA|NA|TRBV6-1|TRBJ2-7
CASSEPIKTESYEQYF
TGTGCCAGCAGTGAACCCATCAAGACGGAATCATACGAGCAGTACTTC
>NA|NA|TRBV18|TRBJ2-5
CASSPGKTQYF
TGTGCCAGCTCACCGGGAAAGACCCAGTACTTC
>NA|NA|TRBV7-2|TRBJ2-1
CASSLSTWHEQFF
TGTGCCAGCAGCTTGTCGACTTGGCATGAGCAGTTCTTC
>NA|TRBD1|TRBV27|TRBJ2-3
CASSTRQGAQGTDTQYF
TGTGCCAGCAGTACAAGACAGGGGGCCCAGGGCACAGATACGCAGTATTTT